Shown below are 5 T cell receptor beta chains from a single sample sequenced in a study of Graves' ophthalmopathy and Graves' hyperthyroidism. Amplification of the TCR beta CDR3 regions used RNA transcripts (as template). RT-PCR in the first round used HTBI primers; a second-round multiplex PCR followed. TCRdb re-called the multiplex PCR reads through MiXCR, storing one row per CDR3 protein. Of about 230,000 distinct CDR3 sequences listed, 45% were seen once; the top ten hold less than 60%. Sequencing was performed on peripheral blood. All receptors come from an adult man with Graves' ophthalmopathy.

This clonotype has more than one count but fewer than ten. V gene TRBV5-1 combines with J gene TRBJ1-1, with D unclear. Germline CDR1 and CDR2: SGHRS and YFSETQ. This CDR3 region has 12 residues. V lost 1 base and J lost 4, with 5 bases in between. The CDR3, as DNA: TGCGCCAGCAGCTTGAATCTCACTGAAGCTTTCTTT. Protein product: CASSLNLTEAFF.

Only a few counts were recorded for this clonotype. CDR3 DNA sequence: TGCAGTGCTAGAGATCCGGCAGGGTTGGTGTCCGAGCAGTACTTC. Its translation is CSARDPAGLVSEQYF. V usage is TRBV20-1 and J usage is TRBJ2-7; tentative D call: TRBD1 (5 bases). V lost 0 bases to trimming and J lost 6 bases, with 18 bases between them. The CDR3 is 15 amino acids. Germline loops: CDR1 DFQATT, CDR2 SNEGSKA (reference sequence).

V usage is TRBV6-5 and J usage is TRBJ1-5, with 8 nucleotides matching TRBD1. The CDR3 runs to 16 residues. V trimming: 7 bases; J trimming: 3 bases; junction bases outside the gene matches: 11. Germline-derived CDR1 and CDR2 are MNHEY and SVGAGI. CDR3 DNA: TGTGCCAGCACCGAACGACGGACAGGGTTCAATCAGCCCCAGCATTTT. It yields the protein CASTERRTGFNQPQHF.

CDR3 amino acids: CASSSPRLGANYGYTF. The CDR3 DNA sequence: TGTGCCAGCAGCTCCCCCCGCCTGGGGGCGAACTATGGCTACACCTTC. The chain combines TRBV7-9 with TRBJ1-2, with D maybe TRBD1 (6 bases). V was clipped by 4 bases and J by 2 bases, with 17 bases between them. CDR3 length: 16 amino acids. Germline CDR1 SEHNR, CDR2 FQNEAQ (reference sequence).

This chain's CDR3 is CAITHGGGGELFF. The CDR3 bases are TGTGCCATCACTCACGGGGGAGGCGGGGAGCTGTTTTTT. The chain combines TRBV5-4 with TRBJ2-2, with D perhaps matching TRBD2 (6 bases). CDR1 is SGHNT and CDR2 is YYREEE in the germline V gene (reference sequence). The CDR3 length is 13 residues. The V and J ends lost 9 bases and 7 bases respectively, with 16 bases between them.